This T cell receptor (beta chain) was recovered during a study of regulatory T cells in long-lasting Graves disease. Both iRepertoire HTBI primers and Arm-PCR of CDR3 regions were used to build the TCR beta libraries. Each CDR3 protein is one row after TCRdb ran MiXCR on the multiplex PCR reads. Of 350,000 to 450,000 distinct CDR3 sequences in the sample, around 20% were seen once. Findings of the study overall: Favoring TRBV28, TRBJ1-2 and TRBJ2-5 was a feature seen in persistent disease. Newly diagnosed patients shared about a thousand public clonotypes; persistent patients shared some 2,600.

Indicated time point: persistent/refractory GD, antithyroid drugs over 5 years with positive TRAb. Construction of the TCR library relied on RNA isolated from PBMCs. It was by American Thyroid Association guidelines that Graves' disease was diagnosed. With EDTA tubes as the receptacles, around 10 milliliters of peripheral blood were drawn. The J segment lost 2 bases and the V segment lost 0 bases, leaving 11 bases of the junction unmatched. From germline, CDR1 is DFQATT and CDR2 SNEGSKA (reference sequence). The CDR3 contains 17 residues. Notes on this clonotype: Antigen: not known.

The TCR sequence derives from a female donor with Graves disease. The chain uses TRBV20-1 and TRBJ2-3; 7 nucleotides align to TRBD1. Source: peripheral blood mononuclear cells (PBMCs), taken when the disease was refractory, from a patient treated with antithyroid drugs. CDR3 sequence: CSARESRLGTATDTQYF. The CDR3 region has the DNA TGCAGTGCTAGAGAATCTCGTCTGGGGACAGCCACAGATACGCAGTATTTT.